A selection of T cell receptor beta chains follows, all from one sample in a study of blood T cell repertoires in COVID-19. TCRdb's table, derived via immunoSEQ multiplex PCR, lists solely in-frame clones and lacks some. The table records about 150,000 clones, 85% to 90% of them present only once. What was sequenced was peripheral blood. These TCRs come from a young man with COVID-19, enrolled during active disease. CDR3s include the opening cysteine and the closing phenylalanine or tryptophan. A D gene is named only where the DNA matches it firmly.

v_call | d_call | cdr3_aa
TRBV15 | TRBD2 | CATSTLAGEEQFF
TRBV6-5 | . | CASARDTGMGPLHF
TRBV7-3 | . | CASSLRGDSPLHF
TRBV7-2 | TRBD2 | CASSLGGMASGSLQYF
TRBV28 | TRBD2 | CASSHPNLSSGSGDTQYF
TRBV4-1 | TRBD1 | CASSHPGQGAKEQYF
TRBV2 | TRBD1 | CASSDNRGTDAYYGYTF
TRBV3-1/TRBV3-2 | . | CASSQDQAVREQYF
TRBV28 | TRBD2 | CASSFGASGRAYEQYF
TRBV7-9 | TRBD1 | CASSLGQGPETQYF
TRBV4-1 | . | CASSQDTGVTYNEQFF
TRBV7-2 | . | CASSLDTNYEQYF
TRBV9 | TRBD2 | CASSVTSGRSSYNEQFF
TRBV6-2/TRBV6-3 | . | CASSLSRANYGYTF
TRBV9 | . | CASSVESGQYTDTQYF
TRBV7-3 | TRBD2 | CASSPNGLAGSDTQYF
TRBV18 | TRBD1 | CASSPLTGDQETQYF
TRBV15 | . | CATSREISQGNTIYF